This TCR beta chain stems from a study of cytomegalovirus exposure and HLA in healthy donors. As regards this clone: Other DNA sequences in the same sample also yield this CDR3.

The germline gives CDR1 SEHNR, CDR2 FQNEAQ (reference sequence). Trimming removed 5 bases at V and 7 bases at J, with 12 bases between. The CDR3 extends over 13 amino acids. 13 Jbeta primers and 60 Vbeta primers were used for the PCR. Assay: immunoSEQ multiplex PCR; the TCRdb copy retains only in-frame clones and omits some. The sample includes 100,000 to 150,000 clones, roughly 80% of them seen just once. The TCR comes from a man aged 25-40 years in good health and CMV-seropositive. The sequencing sample was made of PBMCs. This rearrangement joins TRBV7-9 to TRBJ1-5; a possible D gene is TRBD1 (6 bases). CDR3 DNA: TGTGCCAGCAGCCCGCAGGGGCGACAGCCCCAGCATTTT. Protein sequence: CASSPQGRQPQHF.